This TCR beta chain was obtained from a study of CD8 T cells in ankylosing spondylitis. Findings and caveats of the study: Before this, some motif variants had been reported in reactive arthritis synovial fluid and blood. What seemed typical of ankylosing spondylitis blood was a TCR beta motif built from fewer than ten highly homologous variants. Clones that were linked to disease were CD8+ and were relatively rare in peripheral blood.

Quantitative 5'-RACE with molecular barcodes generated TCR beta libraries. TCRdb independently ran MiXCR on the 5' RACE reads; one entry per CDR3 protein. The sample has about 750,000 distinct CDR3 sequences; 15% to 20% are singletons. As regards this clonotype: The antigen is unknown.

The sample taken for sequencing was blood, either unsorted or a sorted T cell fraction (not recorded which). This sequence originates from a male donor with ankylosing spondylitis.

CDR3 in amino acids: CASSRRGLMDNEQFF. CDR3 nucleotides: TGTGCCAGCAGTCGCAGGGGGCTAATGGACAATGAGCAGTTCTTC. This chain joins TRBV2 and TRBJ2-1, with 8 nucleotides matching TRBD1. This CDR3 is built from 15 residues. Germline loops: CDR1 SNHLY, CDR2 FYNNEI. V lost 5 bases to trimming and J lost 5 bases; unmatched junction nucleotides: 8.